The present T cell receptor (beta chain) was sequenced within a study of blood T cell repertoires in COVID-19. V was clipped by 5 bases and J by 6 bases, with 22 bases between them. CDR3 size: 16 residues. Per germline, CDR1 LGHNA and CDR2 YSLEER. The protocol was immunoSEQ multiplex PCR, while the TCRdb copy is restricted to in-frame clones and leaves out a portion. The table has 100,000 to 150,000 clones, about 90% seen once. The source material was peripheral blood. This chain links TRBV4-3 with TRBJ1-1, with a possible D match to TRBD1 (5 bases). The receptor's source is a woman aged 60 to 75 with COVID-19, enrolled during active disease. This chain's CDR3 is CASSSRVLQGTSEAFF. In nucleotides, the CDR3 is TGCGCCAGCAGCTCCCGGGTGCTGCAGGGCACCTCTGAAGCTTTCTTT.